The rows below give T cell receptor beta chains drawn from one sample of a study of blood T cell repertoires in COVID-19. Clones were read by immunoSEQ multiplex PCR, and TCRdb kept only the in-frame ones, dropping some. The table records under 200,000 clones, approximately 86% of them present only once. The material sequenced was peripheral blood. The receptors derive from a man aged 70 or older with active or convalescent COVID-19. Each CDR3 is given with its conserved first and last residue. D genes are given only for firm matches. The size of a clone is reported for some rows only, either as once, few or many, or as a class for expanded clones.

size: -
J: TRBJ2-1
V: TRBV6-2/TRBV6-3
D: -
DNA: TGTGCCAGCAGTTACCTAAACAATGAGCAGTTCTTC
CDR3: CASSYLNNEQFF

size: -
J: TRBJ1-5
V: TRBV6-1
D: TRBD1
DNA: TGTGCCAGCAGTGGGTCGACAGGGGCGGGGGGCAATCAGCCCCAGCATTTT
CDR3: CASSGSTGAGGNQPQHF

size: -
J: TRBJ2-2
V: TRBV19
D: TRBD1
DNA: TGTGCCAGTAGTATTTCGCCAGGGGGCGTCACCGGGGAGCTGTTTTTT
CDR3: CASSISPGGVTGELFF

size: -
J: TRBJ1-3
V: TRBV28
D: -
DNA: TGTGCCAGCAGTTTAATTGTCAGGGCTAACTCTGGAAACACCATATATTTT
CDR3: CASSLIVRANSGNTIYF

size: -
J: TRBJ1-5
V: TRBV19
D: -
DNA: TGTGCCAGTAGTACCTCGTATCAGCCCCAGCATTTT
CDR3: CASSTSYQPQHF

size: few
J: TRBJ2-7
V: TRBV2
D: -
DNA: TGTGCCAGCAGTGAACAGGGTCCCTCCTACGAGCAGTACTTC
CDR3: CASSEQGPSYEQYF

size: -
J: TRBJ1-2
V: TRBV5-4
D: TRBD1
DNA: TGTGCCAGCAGCTTGGGGCAGGGGGCTATGGGCTACACCTTC
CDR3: CASSLGQGAMGYTF

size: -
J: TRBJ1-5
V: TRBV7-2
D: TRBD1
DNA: TGTGCCAGCAGCGTTAGCGGGACAGGGAATAGCAATCAGCCCCAGCATTTT
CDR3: CASSVSGTGNSNQPQHF

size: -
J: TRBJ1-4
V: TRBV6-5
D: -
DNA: TGTGCCAGCAGTACCCGGGGAGCTAGAGTTGAAAAACTGTTTTTT
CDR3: CASSTRGARVEKLFF

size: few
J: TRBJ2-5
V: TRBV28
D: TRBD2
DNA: TGTGCCAGCACCAAACTAGCGGGTTACCAAGAGACCCAGTACTTC
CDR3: CASTKLAGYQETQYF

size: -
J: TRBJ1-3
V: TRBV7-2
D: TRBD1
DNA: TGTGCCAGCAGCGCGACAGGGCCTTCTGGAAACACCATATATTTT
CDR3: CASSATGPSGNTIYF

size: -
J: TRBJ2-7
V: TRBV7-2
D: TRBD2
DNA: TGTTCAAGCGGGAGCCCAGGGTCCTACGAGCAGTACTTC
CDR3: CSSGSPGSYEQYF

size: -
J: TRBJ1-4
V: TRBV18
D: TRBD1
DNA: TGTGCCAGCTCACGGGGACAGGGGCGCACCGAAAAACTGTTTTTT
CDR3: CASSRGQGRTEKLFF

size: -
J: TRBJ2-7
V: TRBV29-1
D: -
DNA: TGCAGCGTCCCGGGACTGAACTCCTACGAGCAGTACTTC
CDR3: CSVPGLNSYEQYF

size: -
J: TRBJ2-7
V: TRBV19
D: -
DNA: TGTGCCAGTAGCCGGGGGGCGGGCCGCGAGCAGTACTTC
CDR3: CASSRGAGREQYF

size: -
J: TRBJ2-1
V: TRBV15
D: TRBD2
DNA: TGTGCCACCAGCAGAGATCGGCAGGGAGGGTTTTACAATGAGCAGTTCTTC
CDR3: CATSRDRQGGFYNEQFF